Shown below are 10 T cell receptor beta chains from a single sample sequenced in a study of Tregs in tolerant kidney transplant recipients. The repertoire was sequenced with immunoSEQ multiplex PCR; TCRdb's copy has only in-frame clones and lacks some. The sample shows over 60,000 clones, about 83% of them seen only once. Sequencing input: CD4+ T cells from blood. Receptor source: a human donor in good health.

The chain recombines TRBV7-9 with TRBJ1-2, with D maybe TRBD1 (5 bases). Between the trimmed V and J ends, which lost 5 bases and 4 bases, there was a span of 14 bases. CDR1 is SEHNR and CDR2 is FQNEAQ in the germline V gene (reference sequence). The CDR3 runs 14 residues. CDR3 in DNA: TGTGCCAGCAGCCCTAGGGACTCCCCCTATGGCTACACCTTC. Translating gives CASSPRDSPYGYTF. Variable domain in full (rest from reference TRBV7-9 and TRBJ1-2): DTGVSQNPRHKITKRGQNVTFRCDPISEHNRLYWYRQTLGQGPEFLTYFQNEAQLEKSRLLSDRFSAERPKGSFSTLEIQRTEQGDSAMYLCASSPRDSPYGYTFGSGTRLTVV.

J is TRBJ2-7 and V is TRBV5-1; a weak D match, TRBD2 (5 bases). Germline assignment: CDR1 SGHRS and CDR2 YFSETQ. V lost 1 base and J 0 bases, leaving 11 bases between the germline ends. This CDR3 contains 15 residues. CDR3 protein: CASSLLTGSSYEQYF. CDR3 bases: TGCGCCAGCAGCTTGTTGACGGGGAGCTCCTACGAGCAGTACTTC.

This chain links TRBV7-9 with TRBJ2-7; 9 nucleotides line up with TRBD2. V shed 5 bases and J 2 bases; nucleotides not matched to a gene: 13. CDR1 is SEHNR and CDR2 is FQNEAQ in the germline V gene (reference sequence). The CDR3 is made up of 17 amino acids. The CDR3 reads CASSPSGKREVPYEQYF. The CDR3, as DNA: TGTGCCAGCAGCCCGTCGGGGAAGCGGGAGGTCCCCTACGAGCAGTACTTC.

The gene calls are TRBV9 and TRBJ1-6, with D unresolved. Germline values: CDR1 SGDLS, CDR2 YYNGEE. The CDR3 consists of 18 residues. V lost 1 base and J lost 0, with 14 bases in between. This CDR3 is CASSVTSSTSSYNSPLHF. The CDR3 DNA follows: TGTGCCAGCAGCGTAACATCATCTACTAGCTCCTATAATTCACCCCTCCACTTT. The full variable domain, in which reference TRBV9 and TRBJ1-6 provide the parts outside the CDR3, is DSGVTQTPKHLITATGQRVTLRCSPRSGDLSVYWYQQSLDQGLQFLIQYYNGEERAKGNILERFSAQQFPDLHSELNLSSLELGDSALYFCASSVTSSTSSYNSPLHFGNGTRLTVT.

The rearrangement joins TRBV30 to TRBJ2-3, with unresolved D. This CDR3 has 13 amino acids. V was shortened by 2 bases and J by 2 bases, with 8 bases between the two germline ends. Germline CDR1 and CDR2: GTSNPN and SVGIG (reference sequence). CDR3 nucleotide sequence: TGTGCCTGGAGTCGAGGCCACACAGATACGCAGTATTTT. This sequence encodes CAWSRGHTDTQYF.

The chain links TRBV4-1 to TRBJ2-6; 10 bases align to TRBD1. This CDR3 contains 18 residues. The V gene end was trimmed by 1 base and the J gene end by 1 base; junction bases not matched to a gene: 4. The germline V gene encodes CDR1 MGHRA and CDR2 YSYEKL. The CDR3 loop is CASSQGDRGWSGANVLTF. The DNA for the CDR3 is TGCGCCAGCAGCCAAGGGGACAGGGGTTGGTCTGGGGCCAACGTCCTGACTTTC.

The table lists this clone with a count of one. DNA for the CDR3: TGTGCCAGAAGCTCGGGGCAGGGCCCTCCTTGTCTGTTTTTT. It yields the protein CARSSGQGPPCLFF. The chain joins TRBV7-5 to TRBJ1-4. TRBV7-5 is a pseudogene segment. This CDR3 contains 14 residues.

V usage is TRBV27 and J usage is TRBJ1-5, with D unresolved. Germline V lookup: CDR1 MNHEY, CDR2 SMNVEV (reference sequence). The CDR3 totals 13 residues. With 3 bases removed from V and 3 bases from J, the gap between germline ends came to 6 bases. CDR3 sequence: CASSFRFNQPQHF. As DNA, the CDR3 is TGTGCCAGCAGTTTCCGATTCAATCAGCCCCAGCATTTT.

On this clone itself: Within the sample, other DNA sequences also encode this same CDR3. CDR3 residues: CASSPDRGYGYTF. In DNA form, the CDR3 reads TGTGCCAGCAGCCCCGACAGGGGATATGGCTACACCTTC. This rearrangement joins TRBV7-9 to TRBJ1-2; 8 bases are a match to TRBD1. J gave up 5 bases and V 5 bases, and 4 bases lay outside the gene matches. The germline V gene has CDR1 SEHNR and CDR2 FQNEAQ (reference sequence). The CDR3 extends over 13 amino acids.

CDR3 nucleotides: TGTGCCTGGAGCACAGGGTCGGGTAATGAAAAACTGTTTTTT. This codes for CAWSTGSGNEKLFF. The chain has TRBV30 and TRBJ1-4, with D tentatively TRBD1 (6 bases). Trimming shortened V by 3 bases and J by 4 bases, and 12 bases separated the two germline ends. CDR1 and CDR2 from the germline V gene are GTSNPN and SVGIG (reference sequence). This CDR3 has 14 amino acids.